These 23 T cell receptor beta chains were all obtained from the same sample, sequenced in a study of spatial heterogeneity in lung cancer. Time point denoted: sample taken at primary tumor resection. One entry per CDR3 protein results from TCRdb running MiXCR on the 5' RACE reads. The sample includes around 66,000 distinct CDR3 sequences, about 6.3% of them seen just once. Here the sequenced sample was PBMCs, taken at surgery. These TCRs come from a female donor with early-stage non-small cell lung cancer.

This clonotype showed up many times. This chain joins TRBV5-1 and TRBJ2-2, with D uncertain. V lost 3 bases to trimming and J lost 7 bases, with 10 bases between them. CDR3 length equals 13 residues. CDR1 and CDR2 (germline): SGHRS, YFSETQ. The chain's CDR3 is CASSSPADGELFF. CDR3 bases: TGCGCCAGCAGCTCCCCGGCTGACGGGGAGCTGTTTTTT.

This clonotype was counted at least ten times. The chain couples TRBV11-3 to TRBJ2-1, with D perhaps assigned TRBD1 or TRBD2 (5 bases each). Trimming left V 0 bases short and J 8 bases short, with 8 bases between. CDR3 length: 13 residues. Germline CDR1 and CDR2: SGHNT and YENEEA. This CDR3 is CASSLDRGDEQFF. The CDR3 DNA follows: TGTGCCAGCAGCTTAGATCGAGGGGATGAGCAGTTCTTC. Full variable domain (rest looked up from reference TRBV11-3 and TRBJ2-1): EAGVVQSPRYKIIEKKQPVAFWCNPISGHNTLYWYLQNLGQGPELLIRYENEEAVDDSQLPKDRFSAERLKGVDSTLKIQPAELGDSAVYLCASSLDRGDEQFFGPGTRLTVL.

This clonotype was seen many times. This sequence joins TRBV28 and TRBJ1-5; no firm D call. Trimming cost V 6 bases and J 7 bases, with 10 bases left between them. Germline V lookup: CDR1 MDHEN, CDR2 SYDVKM. The CDR3 spans 12 residues. CDR3: CASSSRLQPQHF. The CDR3 DNA is TGTGCCAGCAGCTCCCGACTGCAGCCCCAGCATTTT.

This clonotype came up many times. CDR3: CASTRSGNQPQHF. In nucleotides, the CDR3 is TGTGCCAGCACCCGGAGCGGCAATCAGCCCCAGCATTTT. The gene calls are TRBV12-3 or TRBV12-4 and TRBJ1-5; D not resolved. The CDR3 is 13 amino acids. V gave up 7 bases and J gave up 2 bases, with 9 bases separating them.

V usage is TRBV6-6 and J usage is TRBJ1-5, with TRBD1 identical over 8 bases. The CDR3 has 16 residues. Germline-derived CDR1 and CDR2 are MNHNY and SVGAGI (reference sequence). After removal of 2 bases from V and 4 bases from J, the junction contained 7 bases not matched to a gene. The CDR3 DNA reads as TGTGCCAGCAGTTACCCAGGGGGCGGAGGGAATCAGCCCCAGCATTTT. Protein product: CASSYPGGGGNQPQHF.

This clonotype was seen ten or more times. The chain couples TRBV5-1 to TRBJ1-6; D is uncertain. The CDR3 length is 13 residues. Germline V CDR1 and CDR2: SGHRS, YFSETQ. The ends were cut back, 3 bases at V and 8 bases at J, with 9 bases in the middle. The CDR3 sequence is CASSWETDSPLHF. DNA for the CDR3: TGCGCCAGCAGCTGGGAAACGGATTCACCCCTCCACTTT. Filled out from reference TRBV5-1 and TRBJ1-6, the complete variable domain reads KAGVTQTPRYLIKTRGQQVTLSCSPISGHRSVSWYQQTPGQGLQFLFEYFSETQRNKGNFPGRFSGRQFSNSRSEMNVSTLELGDSALYLCASSWETDSPLHFGNGTRLTVT.

This clonotype was observed many times. CDR3 bases: TGTGCCAGCAGCCAAGCCGTTCAGGGGACCGGGGAGCTGTTTTTT. Translating gives CASSQAVQGTGELFF. The chain links TRBV4-2 to TRBJ2-2; possibly TRBD1 for D (6 bases). The germline gives CDR1 LGHNA, CDR2 YNFKEQ. Trimming stripped 1 base from V and 5 bases from J, with 11 bases between. The CDR3 has 15 amino acids.

This clonotype has a count of ten or more. V and J are TRBV28 and TRBJ2-7; 10 bases agree with TRBD1. V trimming: 6 bases; J trimming: 4 bases; junction bases outside the gene matches: 3. The CDR3 spans 13 residues. From germline, CDR1 is MDHEN and CDR2 SYDVKM. CDR3 protein: CASRRTGGYEQYF. The CDR3 coding sequence is TGTGCCAGCAGGCGGACAGGGGGATACGAGCAGTACTTC.

The sample holds many counts of this clonotype. This chain connects TRBV5-1 to TRBJ2-7, with D tentatively TRBD1 (5 bases). The CDR3 has 13 amino acids. The V end lost 3 bases, the J end lost 0 bases, and 7 bases lay between the germline ends. Germline-derived CDR1 and CDR2 are SGHRS and YFSETQ. The chain's CDR3 is CASSSGPSYEQYF. CDR3 coding DNA: TGCGCCAGCAGCTCAGGGCCCTCCTACGAGCAGTACTTC.

In this sample, this clonotype turned up a few times. The chain combines TRBV4-1 with TRBJ2-1, with 9 positions matching TRBD2. Germline V gives CDR1 MGHRA, CDR2 YSYEKL. The V gene end was trimmed by 3 bases and the J gene end by 5 bases; junction bases not matched to a gene: 5. The CDR3 sequence is 15 residues long. CDR3 bases: TGCGCCAGCAGCCAGGTTAGCGGGGGCAACAATGAGCAGTTCTTC. Protein product: CASSQVSGGNNEQFF.

This clonotype was counted a few times. The rearrangement uses TRBV7-9 and TRBJ1-1, with D unresolved. The CDR3 is 14 amino acids. Germline CDR1 is SEHNR and CDR2 is FQNEAQ (reference sequence). The V gene lost 7 bases and the J gene lost 0 bases, with 12 bases spanning the gap. Here the CDR3 DNA reads TGTGCCAGCATCCCCTTGAATTTGAACACTGAAGCTTTCTTT. Its translation is CASIPLNLNTEAFF.

This clonotype was observed a handful of times. This sequence joins TRBV20-1 and TRBJ2-3; TRBD2 aligns across 7 bases. Germline CDR1 reads DFQATT; CDR2 reads SNEGSKA (reference sequence). The CDR3 contains 14 residues. V lost 3 bases to trimming and J lost 0 bases; unmatched junction nucleotides: 3. CDR3 DNA sequence: TGCAGTGCTAGGAGGCGGGGGAGCACAGATACGCAGTATTTT. Its protein product is CSARRRGSTDTQYF.

This clonotype has just a few counts. The genes are TRBV4-2 and TRBJ2-1; D is ambiguous. V shed 10 bases and J shed 1 base, with 8 bases lying between them. The CDR3 sequence is 12 residues long. Germline values: CDR1 LGHNA, CDR2 YNFKEQ. As DNA, the CDR3 is TGTGCCACCCGTCAATCCTACAATGAGCAGTTCTTC. It is translated as CATRQSYNEQFF.

The gene calls are TRBV9 and TRBJ2-5, with TRBD2 matching over 11 bases. The V gene's germline CDR1 is SGDLS and CDR2 YYNGEE. With 4 bases clipped from V and 1 base from J, the junction kept 3 bases outside the gene matches. The CDR3 contains 15 residues. The CDR3 loop reads CASSSSGGSQETQYF. Here the CDR3 DNA reads TGTGCCAGCAGCTCTAGCGGGGGGAGCCAAGAGACCCAGTACTTC.

This clonotype was observed many times. The rearrangement joins TRBV27 to TRBJ1-1; TRBD1 is a possible D gene (5 bases). CDR3 length: 13 residues. Germline V gives CDR1 MNHEY, CDR2 SMNVEV (reference sequence). The V gene lost 5 bases and the J gene lost 1 base, with 8 bases spanning the gap. The CDR3 DNA sequence: TGTGCCAGCAGTCGACAGTCGAACACTGAAGCTTTCTTT. It translates to CASSRQSNTEAFF.

This clonotype was recorded a few times. The chain combines TRBV5-1 with TRBJ2-2; TRBD2 matches 7 bases. J lost 0 bases, V lost 0 bases, and 8 bases had no gene match. Germline V gene lookup returns CDR1 SGHRS and CDR2 YFSETQ. There are 18 residues in the CDR3. The CDR3 DNA is TGCGCCAGCAGCTTGGATGTCCCGGGACTACCGAACACCGGGGAGCTGTTTTTT. Residues: CASSLDVPGLPNTGELFF.

This clonotype was observed many times. The chain carries TRBV2 and TRBJ1-1; no reliable D call. This CDR3 is built from 13 residues. The ends were cut back, 6 bases at V and 1 base at J, with 9 bases in the middle. Germline V lookup: CDR1 SNHLY, CDR2 FYNNEI. The CDR3 region has the DNA TGTGCCAGCAGCCGGGAGACGAACACTGAAGCTTTCTTT. Amino acid sequence: CASSRETNTEAFF.

The sample holds many counts of this clonotype. The V gene is TRBV12-3 or TRBV12-4, the J gene TRBJ2-7; TRBD1 agrees at 10 bases. The CDR3 runs 14 residues. V lost 7 bases, J lost 1 base, and 4 bases stayed unmatched. The CDR3 loop reads CASTGTGASYEQYF. In nucleotides, the CDR3 is TGTGCCAGCACCGGGACAGGGGCTTCCTACGAGCAGTACTTC.

V is TRBV20-1 and J is TRBJ2-6; D is unresolved. This CDR3 has 15 amino acids. Per germline, CDR1 DFQATT and CDR2 SNEGSKA (reference sequence). Between the trimmed V and J ends, which lost 0 bases and 4 bases, there was a span of 10 bases. DNA for the CDR3: TGCAGTGCTAGAGATCACCAAATCGGGGCCAACGTCCTGACTTTC. It encodes CSARDHQIGANVLTF.

Many counts were recorded for this clonotype. This chain connects TRBV23-1 to TRBJ2-7; tentative D call: TRBD1 (5 bases). TRBV23-1 is assigned to the ORF class and has an uncertain function. V was clipped by 7 bases and J by 0 bases, with 22 bases between them. This CDR3 has 17 residues. The CDR3 here is CASIPRRQSSSSYEQYV. In DNA, the CDR3 is TGCGCCAGCATACCCCGTAGACAGTCCTCCAGCTCCTACGAGCAGTACGTC.

V and J are TRBV7-8 and TRBJ1-1, with D maybe TRBD1 (5 bases). CDR1 is SGHVS, CDR2 FQNEAQ, per germline. CDR3 length: 15 amino acids. The V gene lost 3 bases and the J gene lost 6 bases, with 17 bases spanning the gap. CDR3 protein: CASSFILGRDAEAFF. The CDR3 region has the DNA TGTGCCAGCAGCTTTATCTTGGGAAGGGACGCTGAAGCTTTCTTT.

This clonotype was observed many times. The chain employs TRBV5-1 and TRBJ2-1; TRBD2 matches 14 bases. The junction had 6 bases not matched to a gene; V was cut back by 4 bases and J by 9 bases. The CDR3 spans 15 residues. CDR1 and CDR2 (germline): SGHRS, YFSETQ. Here the CDR3 DNA reads TGCGCCAGCAGCGGTGGACTAGCGGGAGGAAGTGAGCAGTTCTTC. It specifies CASSGGLAGGSEQFF. Filled out from reference TRBV5-1 and TRBJ2-1, the complete variable domain reads KAGVTQTPRYLIKTRGQQVTLSCSPISGHRSVSWYQQTPGQGLQFLFEYFSETQRNKGNFPGRFSGRQFSNSRSEMNVSTLELGDSALYLCASSGGLAGGSEQFFGPGTRLTVL.

This chain uses TRBV29-1 with TRBJ1-2, with 7 positions matching TRBD1. The CDR3 runs 12 residues. J was trimmed by 9 bases and V by 1 base; bases with no gene match: 5. Germline loops: CDR1 SQVTM, CDR2 ANQGSEA. CDR3 protein: CSVEGTGFSYTF. CDR3 in DNA: TGCAGCGTTGAAGGGACAGGTTTTAGCTACACCTTC.